This T cell receptor beta chain emerged from a study of beta chain features in type 1 diabetes. Study-level points and caveats: A moderate, significant TCRB CDR3 shortening appeared in type 1 diabetes across four CD4+ subsets. Diminished insertions and augmented deletions at VDJ junctions characterized type 1 diabetes patients.

Every isolated RNA sample was fully reverse transcribed, so sequencing captured expressed TCRB transcripts. The protocol was immunoSEQ multiplex PCR, while the TCRdb copy is restricted to in-frame clones and leaves out a portion. The sample consists of 20,000 to 25,000 clones, approximately 70% of them appearing once. Points on this clone: The antigen remains undetermined.

A single heparinised blood sample, averaging about 120 mL, was obtained per donor. V gave up 5 bases and J gave up 7 bases; unmatched junction bases: 11. The germline CDR1 and CDR2 sequences are SGHAT and FQDESV (reference sequence). This CDR3 contains 15 residues. The source of this sequence is a woman aged 40 to 50 with type 1 diabetes. This chain connects TRBV11-1 to TRBJ2-3; 8 bases line up with TRBD2. What was sequenced was stem cell memory CD4+ T cells from blood. CDR3 DNA: TGTGCCAGCAGCGTCCTAGCGGGTGGGGGTAATACGCAGTATTTT. It is translated as CASSVLAGGGNTQYF.